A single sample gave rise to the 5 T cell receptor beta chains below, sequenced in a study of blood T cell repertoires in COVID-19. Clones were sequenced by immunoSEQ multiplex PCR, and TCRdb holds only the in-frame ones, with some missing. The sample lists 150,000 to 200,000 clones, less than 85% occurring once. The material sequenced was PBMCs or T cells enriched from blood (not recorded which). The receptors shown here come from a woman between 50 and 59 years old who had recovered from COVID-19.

CDR3 sequence: CAWSSLRQGATTDTQYF. The DNA for the CDR3 is TGTGCCTGGAGTTCCTTAAGACAGGGGGCGACCACAGATACGCAGTATTTT. The J gene is TRBJ2-3, the V gene TRBV30, with 10 positions matching TRBD1. Germline assignment: CDR1 GTSNPN and CDR2 SVGIG (reference sequence). The V and J ends lost 2 bases and 2 bases, in that order; junction bases with no gene match: 10. The CDR3 runs to 17 residues.

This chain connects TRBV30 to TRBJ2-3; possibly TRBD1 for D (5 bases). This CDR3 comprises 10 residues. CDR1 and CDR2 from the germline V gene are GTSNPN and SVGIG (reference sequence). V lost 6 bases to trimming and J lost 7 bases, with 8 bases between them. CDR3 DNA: TGTGCCTGTCAGGGTTATACGCAGTATTTT. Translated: CACQGYTQYF.

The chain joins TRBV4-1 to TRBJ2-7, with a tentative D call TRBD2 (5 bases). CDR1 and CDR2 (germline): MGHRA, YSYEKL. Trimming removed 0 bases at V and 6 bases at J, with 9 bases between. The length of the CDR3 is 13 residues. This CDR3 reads CASSQENAGEQYV. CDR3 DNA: TGCGCCAGCAGCCAAGAAAACGCGGGCGAGCAGTACGTC.

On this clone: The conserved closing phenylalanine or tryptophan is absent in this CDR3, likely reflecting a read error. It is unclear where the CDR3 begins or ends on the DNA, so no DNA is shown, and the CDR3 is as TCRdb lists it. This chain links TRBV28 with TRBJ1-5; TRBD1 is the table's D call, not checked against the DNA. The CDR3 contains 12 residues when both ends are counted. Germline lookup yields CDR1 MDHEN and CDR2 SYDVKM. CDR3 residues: CASSFQGRGQQL.

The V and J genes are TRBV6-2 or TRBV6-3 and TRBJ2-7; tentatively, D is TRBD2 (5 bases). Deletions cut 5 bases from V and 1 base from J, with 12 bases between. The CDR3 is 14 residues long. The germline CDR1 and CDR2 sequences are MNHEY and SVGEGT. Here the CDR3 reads CASSSSEGSYEQYV. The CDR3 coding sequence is TGTGCCAGCAGTAGTAGCGAGGGATCCTACGAGCAGTACGTC.